This entry lists 31 T cell receptor beta chains sequenced from one sample in a study of T cell repertoires in cytomegalovirus infection. TCRdb fed the reads into MiXCR, producing one record per CDR3 protein. The sample has 830,000 or so distinct CDR3 sequences; 30% to 35% are singletons. Antigen specificity for these receptors is unknown. This sample comprised cultured CD8+ T cells from PBMCs, obtained from culture after CMV antigen stimulation. All receptors come from a human donor in good health (CMV status not recorded). Some clones in this sample may be carry-over from other donors' samples.

A few counts support this clonotype. The genes are TRBV28 and TRBJ2-7; D possibly corresponds to TRBD1 (6 bases). V dropped 4 bases and J dropped 1 base, with 17 bases sitting between them. The CDR3 extends over 16 amino acids. Germline V gives CDR1 MDHEN, CDR2 SYDVKM. This CDR3 reads CASSSQGWAGSYEQYF. The CDR3 coding sequence is TGTGCCAGCAGTTCTCAGGGGTGGGCCGGATCCTACGAGCAGTACTTC.

CDR3 bases: TGTGCCACTCGCAGGGAAATGAACACTGAAGCTTTCTTT. It translates to CATRREMNTEAFF. The chain has TRBV5-4 and TRBJ1-1, with D perhaps matching TRBD1 (5 bases). Deletions cut 9 bases from V and 0 bases from J, with 12 bases between. Germline V lookup: CDR1 SGHNT, CDR2 YYREEE (reference sequence). CDR3 length: 13 amino acids.

V gene TRBV7-9 combines with J gene TRBJ2-5; no firm D call. In germline, CDR1 is SEHNR, CDR2 FQNEAQ (reference sequence). The CDR3 spans 13 residues. Trimming took off 0 bases at V and 3 bases at J, with 5 bases between the two ends. CDR3 nucleotide sequence: TGTGCCAGCAGCTTAGCCTCTAAAGAGACCCAGTACTTC. It encodes CASSLASKETQYF.

J is TRBJ2-5 and V is TRBV9; 7 bases fit TRBD1. The CDR3 is made up of 15 amino acids. V shed 3 bases, J shed 1 base, and the junction held 6 bases outside the gene matches. The germline V gene encodes CDR1 SGDLS and CDR2 YYNGEE. CDR3 residues: CASSDGQALQETQYF. Here the CDR3 DNA reads TGTGCCAGCAGCGACGGACAGGCGCTCCAAGAGACCCAGTACTTC. The variable domain in full, completed from reference TRBV9 and TRBJ2-5, reads DSGVTQTPKHLITATGQRVTLRCSPRSGDLSVYWYQQSLDQGLQFLIQYYNGEERAKGNILERFSAQQFPDLHSELNLSSLELGDSALYFCASSDGQALQETQYFGPGTRLLVL.

The sample holds many counts of this clonotype. This chain joins TRBV7-9 and TRBJ2-3, with 8 bases aligning to TRBD2. This CDR3 is built from 17 residues. The germline gives CDR1 SEHNR, CDR2 FQNEAQ (reference sequence). The V segment lost 6 bases and the J segment 5 bases; nucleotides outside the gene matches: 16. The CDR3 DNA reads TGTGCCAGCAGACCAAAGAGCGGGGGCCTCGGGATAGATACGCAGTATTTT. Its protein is CASRPKSGGLGIDTQYF.

The table lists this clonotype with many counts. V usage is TRBV7-8 and J usage is TRBJ2-2, with D tentatively TRBD2 (6 bases). The CDR3 is made up of 18 amino acids. Germline loops: CDR1 SGHVS, CDR2 FQNEAQ. The V and J ends lost 3 bases and 0 bases respectively, with 17 bases between them. The DNA for the CDR3 is TGTGCCAGCAGCTTGATGTCTTTACTAGCTTCGAACACCGGGGAGCTGTTTTTT. Translated, it gives CASSLMSLLASNTGELFF.

This sequence joins TRBV27 and TRBJ2-2; D gene uncertain. The CDR3 runs 15 residues. V dropped 1 base and J dropped 6 bases, with 12 bases sitting between them. The germline V gene encodes CDR1 MNHEY and CDR2 SMNVEV (reference sequence). The CDR3 DNA is TGTGCCAGCAGTTTATTTGCCGGGTTCCCCGGGGAGCTGTTTTTT. It yields the protein CASSLFAGFPGELFF.

V gene TRBV15 combines with J gene TRBJ1-5; D might be TRBD1 (6 bases). The ends were cut back, 5 bases at V and 0 bases at J, with 17 bases in the middle. Looked up from germline, CDR1 is LNHNV and CDR2 is YYDKDF (reference sequence). The CDR3 consists of 17 residues. In nucleotides, the CDR3 is TGTGCCACCAGCTTTAAATTGGGACACATTAGCAATCAGCCCCAGCATTTT. Protein: CATSFKLGHISNQPQHF.

The V call is TRBV6-5, the J call TRBJ2-7; the match to TRBD1 covers 7 bases. After removal of 5 bases from V and 5 bases from J, the junction contained 6 bases not matched to a gene. This CDR3 comprises 13 residues. The V gene's germline CDR1 is MNHEY and CDR2 SVGAGI. The chain's CDR3 is CASSHGQDNEQYV. The CDR3 nucleotides are TGTGCCAGCAGTCACGGACAGGATAACGAGCAGTACGTC.

V gene TRBV10-3 combines with J gene TRBJ2-7; 12 positions agree with TRBD2. The CDR3 extends over 15 amino acids. V lost 6 bases and J lost 3; bases outside the gene matches: 6. Germline V gene lookup returns CDR1 ENHRY and CDR2 SYGVKD. The CDR3 spells CAIRVTSGGIYEQYF. CDR3 nucleotide sequence: TGTGCCATCAGGGTGACTAGCGGGGGTATCTACGAGCAGTACTTC.

The V call is TRBV6-1, the J call TRBJ1-6; D is possibly TRBD1 (5 bases). Germline-derived CDR1 and CDR2 are MNHNS and SASEGT. The ends were cut back, 1 base at V and 5 bases at J, with 12 bases in the middle. This CDR3 comprises 16 residues. CDR3 in amino acids: CASSEEAGYDNSPLHF. The DNA for the CDR3 is TGTGCCAGCAGTGAAGAGGCAGGGTATGATAATTCACCCCTCCACTTT.

The gene calls are TRBV6-1 and TRBJ2-3; D perhaps matches TRBD2 (5 bases). Germline-derived CDR1 and CDR2 are MNHNS and SASEGT. The CDR3 is 13 amino acids. V gave up 10 bases and J gave up 3 bases, with 14 bases separating them. The CDR3 loop is CATPAWETDTQYF. For the CDR3, the DNA is TGTGCCACCCCGGCCTGGGAGACAGATACGCAGTATTTT.

This clonotype showed up many times. This sequence joins TRBV7-9 and TRBJ1-1, with TRBD1 matching 7 bases. Germline lookup yields CDR1 SEHNR and CDR2 FQNEAQ (reference sequence). The V gene end was trimmed by 5 bases and the J gene end by 0 bases; junction bases not matched to a gene: 6. The CDR3 is 15 amino acids. As DNA, the CDR3 is TGTGCCAGCAGCCTGGGACAGACGGTGAACACTGAAGCTTTCTTT. Protein sequence: CASSLGQTVNTEAFF. Filled out from reference TRBV7-9 and TRBJ1-1, the complete variable domain reads DTGVSQNPRHKITKRGQNVTFRCDPISEHNRLYWYRQTLGQGPEFLTYFQNEAQLEKSRLLSDRFSAERPKGSFSTLEIQRTEQGDSAMYLCASSLGQTVNTEAFFGQGTRLTVV.

This clonotype was detected only a few times. The V call is TRBV6-6, the J call TRBJ2-1; 12 nucleotides agree with TRBD2. This CDR3 has 18 amino acids. J was trimmed by 8 bases and V by 8 bases; bases with no gene match: 19. CDR1 is MNHNY, CDR2 SVGAGI, per germline (reference sequence). As DNA, the CDR3 is TGTGCCAGCGGCCGCTCCCACCCTCTAGCGGGGGGGCCTCATGAGCAGTTCTTC. This codes for CASGRSHPLAGGPHEQFF.

The chain carries TRBV28 and TRBJ1-2; the match to TRBD1 covers 7 bases. Germline CDR1 is MDHEN and CDR2 is SYDVKM. The CDR3 is made up of 15 amino acids. V gave up 5 bases and J gave up 6 bases; unmatched junction bases: 12. The CDR3 DNA follows: TGTGCCAGCAGTGGGGACAGTTGGGGACTGGATGGCTACACCTTC. This gives the protein CASSGDSWGLDGYTF.

This clonotype showed up just a few times. This chain connects TRBV6-2 or TRBV6-3 to TRBJ2-7, with 9 nucleotides matching TRBD1. The germline CDR1 and CDR2 sequences are MNHEY and SVGEGT. J was trimmed by 1 base and V by 6 bases; bases with no gene match: 7. The CDR3 totals 15 residues. CDR3 bases: TGTGCCAGCAGACCCACGGGGACAGGGTCCTACGAGCAGTACGTC. It specifies CASRPTGTGSYEQYV.

This clonotype was seen a handful of times. The CDR3 protein is CASSYSMVGEQFF. The CDR3 DNA sequence: TGTGCCAGCAGTTACTCTATGGTCGGTGAGCAGTTCTTC. This chain uses TRBV6-5 with TRBJ2-1, with unresolved D. V lost 0 bases to trimming and J lost 9 bases, with 9 bases between them. The CDR3 runs to 13 residues. Germline CDR1 and CDR2: MNHEY and SVGAGI.

The V call is TRBV11-2, the J call TRBJ1-1; weak D call: TRBD1 (5 bases). CDR3 size: 15 residues. Germline lookup yields CDR1 SGHAT and CDR2 FQNNGV. V shed 3 bases and J shed 0 bases, with 11 bases lying between them. CDR3 sequence reads: CASSFWGSMNTEAFF. CDR3 DNA: TGTGCCAGCAGCTTTTGGGGCAGCATGAACACTGAAGCTTTCTTT.

The V call is TRBV13, the J call TRBJ2-7; a possible D gene is TRBD2 (6 bases). Germline V gene sequence: CDR1 PRHDT, CDR2 FYEKMQ (reference sequence). V shed 0 bases and J shed 5 bases, with 8 bases lying between them. The CDR3 runs to 13 residues. This chain's CDR3 is CASSLGPGDEQYF. CDR3 coding DNA: TGTGCCAGCAGCTTAGGTCCGGGGGACGAGCAGTACTTC.

The chain is built from TRBV7-9 and TRBJ2-1; D unresolved. The CDR3 runs 13 residues. The germline gives CDR1 SEHNR, CDR2 FQNEAQ (reference sequence). V lost 3 bases to trimming and J lost 6 bases, with 9 bases between them. CDR3 loop: CASSLGSLNEQFF. CDR3 in DNA: TGTGCCAGCAGCTTGGGAAGTCTCAATGAGCAGTTCTTC.

The J gene is TRBJ1-1, the V gene TRBV12-3 or TRBV12-4; D is unclear. The CDR3 runs to 14 residues. V lost 5 bases, J lost 5 bases, and 15 bases lay in between. The CDR3 here is CASSPPRTNTEAFF. In nucleotides, the CDR3 is TGTGCCAGCAGTCCCCCCCGGACGAATACTGAAGCTTTCTTT.

This clonotype was counted ten times or more. The chain uses TRBV28 and TRBJ2-7; 9 bases match TRBD1. The CDR3 consists of 13 residues. CDR1 is MDHEN and CDR2 is SYDVKM in the germline V gene. Unmatched junction bases numbered 4, after V lost 3 bases and J lost 7 bases. Here the CDR3 DNA reads TGTGCCAGCAGTTTGACAGGGGGAGGTGAGCAGTACGTC. Its translation is CASSLTGGGEQYV.

This clonotype was recorded a few times. The DNA for the CDR3 is TGTGCCAGCAGCCCCAGACTGCGGGGGAGTCAAGAGACCCAGTACTTC. As protein: CASSPRLRGSQETQYF. This sequence joins TRBV9 and TRBJ2-5; TRBD2 matches at 7 bases. CDR3 length equals 16 residues. Germline loops: CDR1 SGDLS, CDR2 YYNGEE. The V and J ends lost 4 bases and 2 bases, in that order; junction bases with no gene match: 11.

This clonotype was seen a few times. This sequence joins TRBV3-1 and TRBJ2-1; 11 nucleotides match TRBD2. The CDR3 length is 15 residues. Germline CDR1 is LGHDT and CDR2 is YNNKEL (reference sequence). The V and J ends lost 1 base and 7 bases, in that order; junction bases with no gene match: 3. CDR3 amino acids: CASSQVAGGRNEQFF. The CDR3 DNA is TGTGCCAGCAGCCAAGTAGCGGGGGGGCGAAATGAGCAGTTCTTC.

This clonotype was detected a few times. The chain joins TRBV6-1 to TRBJ1-1; 9 nucleotides match TRBD1. There are 15 residues in the CDR3. V dropped 3 bases and J dropped 6; count of bases not matched to a gene: 8. The germline gives CDR1 MNHNS, CDR2 SASEGT. The CDR3 loop reads CASSEWDREEAEAFF. The CDR3 bases are TGTGCCAGCAGTGAGTGGGACAGGGAAGAGGCTGAAGCTTTCTTT.

Worth noting for this clonotype: The CDR3 ends on some other residue instead of the conserved phenylalanine or tryptophan, so this is likely a read error. This chain uses TRBV6-2 or TRBV6-3 with TRBJ2-3, with TRBD2 matching over 14 bases. The CDR3 runs to 17 residues. With V trimmed by 5 bases and J by 5 bases, 9 bases remained unmatched. Per germline, CDR1 MNHEY and CDR2 SVGEGT. CDR3 in DNA: TGTGCCAGCAGTACCCCACGACTAGCGGGGGGGCTAGATACGCAGTATTCT. The encoded protein is CASSTPRLAGGLDTQYS.

On this clonotype itself: This may be a read error, as it is one base from a much larger clone. This rearrangement joins TRBV7-2 to TRBJ1-5; D ambiguous. Germline lookup yields CDR1 SGHTA and CDR2 FQGNSA. The CDR3 runs to 14 residues. The chain's CDR3 is CANSLNGVRQPQHF. The DNA of the CDR3 is TGTGCCAACAGCTTAAATGGAGTCCGTCAGCCCCAGCATTTT.

The table lists this clonotype with a few counts. The V gene is TRBV27, the J gene TRBJ2-2, with D possibly matching TRBD1 (6 bases). CDR3 length equals 15 residues. Germline V gives CDR1 MNHEY, CDR2 SMNVEV (reference sequence). Trimming pared 3 bases from V and 0 bases from J, leaving 8 bases between. DNA of the CDR3: TGTGCCAGCAGTTTTCGGACAGCGAACACCGGGGAGCTGTTTTTT. Residues: CASSFRTANTGELFF.

This CDR3 reads CASSTPVNSGGAWETQYF. The CDR3 nucleotides read TGTGCCAGCAGCACTCCAGTGAATAGCGGGGGCGCCTGGGAGACCCAGTACTTC. J is TRBJ2-5 and V is TRBV7-9, with TRBD2 matching over 9 bases. Germline CDR1 reads SEHNR; CDR2 reads FQNEAQ (reference sequence). With 5 bases clipped from V and 5 bases from J, the junction kept 18 bases outside the gene matches. This CDR3 is built from 18 residues.

This clonotype showed up just a few times. The chain has TRBV7-8 and TRBJ2-3, with 11 nucleotides matching TRBD2. The germline CDR1 and CDR2 sequences are SGHVS and FQNEAQ. The V and J ends lost 5 bases and 6 bases, in that order; junction bases with no gene match: 7. This CDR3 contains 15 residues. CDR3 in amino acids: CASSHLAGGPDTQYF. Here the CDR3 DNA reads TGTGCCAGCAGCCACCTAGCGGGGGGCCCGGATACGCAGTATTTT.

The gene calls are TRBV7-9 and TRBJ1-5; 7 nucleotides line up with TRBD1. V dropped 6 bases and J dropped 5; count of bases not matched to a gene: 7. Germline V gene sequence: CDR1 SEHNR, CDR2 FQNEAQ (reference sequence). This CDR3 region has 14 residues. For the CDR3, the DNA is TGTGCCAGCAGAAATGACAGGGACGATCAGCCCCAGCATTTT. Amino acids: CASRNDRDDQPQHF.